Presented here are 15 T cell receptor beta chains from one specimen sequenced in a study of shared clonotypes between healthy human individuals. Assay: immunoSEQ multiplex PCR; the TCRdb copy retains only in-frame clones and omits some. Counted here are about 380,000 clones, 95% to 97% occurring once; the ten biggest clones make up 0.32%. The sample consisted of memory CD8+ T cells sorted from blood. Subset here: CD45RO+ cells pooled with CCR7-negative TemRA cells. All receptors come from a man between 25 and 39 years old in good health.

The chain has TRBV6-5 and TRBJ1-1; the D gene is possibly TRBD1 (6 bases). The length of the CDR3 is 14 residues. Deletions cut 6 bases from V and 8 bases from J, with 19 bases between. CDR1 and CDR2 (germline): MNHEY, SVGAGI. In nucleotides, the CDR3 is TGTGCCAGCAGAATGAGAGGAACAGGGTTCGAAGCTTTCTTT. The encoded protein is CASRMRGTGFEAFF.

The chain has TRBV6-5 and TRBJ2-3; 9 bases align to TRBD1. Germline CDR1 and CDR2: MNHEY and SVGAGI. The CDR3 sequence is 15 residues long. The V segment lost 0 bases and the J segment 4 bases; nucleotides outside the gene matches: 2. The CDR3 nucleotides are TGTGCCAGCAGTTACTCCGGACAGGGGTCAGATACGCAGTATTTT. It codes for CASSYSGQGSDTQYF.

The chain is built from TRBV28 and TRBJ1-2; 7 positions agree with TRBD1. V lost 6 bases, J lost 0 bases, and 7 bases stayed unmatched. The CDR3 is 15 residues long. CDR1 is MDHEN and CDR2 is SYDVKM in the germline V gene. This CDR3 reads CASSPTGAPNYGYTF. The CDR3 nucleotides are TGTGCCAGCAGCCCTACAGGGGCTCCTAACTATGGCTACACCTTC.

V usage is TRBV10-3 and J usage is TRBJ2-3; D could derive from TRBD1 or TRBD2 (6 bases each). V lost 7 bases to trimming and J lost 4 bases, with 15 bases between them. CDR1 is ENHRY, CDR2 SYGVKD, per germline. This CDR3 region has 14 residues. CDR3 in amino acids: CAINGGGRADTQYF. CDR3 in DNA: TGTGCCATCAATGGAGGGGGGAGAGCAGATACGCAGTATTTT.

The rearrangement joins TRBV18 to TRBJ2-1; possibly TRBD2 for D (6 bases). The CDR3 covers 13 residues. The germline V gene encodes CDR1 KGHSH and CDR2 LQKENI. Trimming stripped 0 bases from V and 7 bases from J, with 7 bases between. The DNA of the CDR3 is TGTGCCAGCTCACCACCGGAGGGGAATGAGCAGTTCTTC. It specifies CASSPPEGNEQFF.

V is TRBV27 and J is TRBJ2-7; D may be TRBD1 or TRBD2 (6 bases each). Trimming removed 8 bases at V and 2 bases at J, with 7 bases between. Germline V lookup: CDR1 MNHEY, CDR2 SMNVEV (reference sequence). The CDR3 loop spans 11 amino acids. CDR3 DNA sequence: TGTGCCAGCGGGGGGCCCTACGAGCAGTACTTC. Residues: CASGGPYEQYF.

The rearrangement links TRBV30 to TRBJ2-7, with 9 bases fitting TRBD1. Trimming took 1 base from V and 2 from J; bases not matched to a gene: 0. In germline, CDR1 is GTSNPN, CDR2 SVGIG (reference sequence). This CDR3 contains 13 residues. The CDR3 sequence: CAWSGTGAYEQYF. DNA for the CDR3: TGTGCCTGGAGTGGGACAGGGGCCTACGAGCAGTACTTC.

The chain carries TRBV28 and TRBJ2-7; 7 positions agree with TRBD2. Trimming cost V 4 bases and J 0 bases; bases outside gene matches: 12. Germline-derived CDR1 and CDR2 are MDHEN and SYDVKM. The CDR3 has 17 amino acids. In DNA, the CDR3 is TGTGCCAGCAGTTCTAACCTAGGGAGGGGACCCTCCTACGAGCAGTACTTC. It translates to CASSSNLGRGPSYEQYF.

This sequence joins TRBV5-6 and TRBJ2-3; 10 bases match TRBD2. The germline CDR1 and CDR2 sequences are SGHDT and YYEEEE. The CDR3 covers 16 residues. The junction had 11 bases not matched to a gene; V was cut back by 4 bases and J by 6 bases. The CDR3 here is CASSLSGRALGDTQYF. DNA of the CDR3: TGTGCCAGCAGCCTAAGCGGGAGGGCCCTAGGGGATACGCAGTATTTT.

The V gene is TRBV5-6, the J gene TRBJ1-4; D gene unclear. Trimming removed 3 bases from V and 1 base from J, with 7 bases in between. Germline V lookup: CDR1 SGHDT, CDR2 YYEEEE. The CDR3 runs 14 residues. DNA of the CDR3: TGTGCCAGCAGCTATCCGGGAACTAATGAAAAACTGTTTTTT. Translating gives CASSYPGTNEKLFF.

V usage is TRBV5-1 and J usage is TRBJ2-6; D may be TRBD2 (6 bases). Trimming stripped 4 bases from V and 0 bases from J, with 8 bases between. CDR3 size: 15 residues. The germline gives CDR1 SGHRS, CDR2 YFSETQ. This chain's CDR3 is CASSPGLSGANVLTF. In nucleotides, the CDR3 is TGCGCCAGCAGCCCGGGACTCTCTGGGGCCAACGTCCTGACTTTC. Full variable domain (rest looked up from reference TRBV5-1 and TRBJ2-6): KAGVTQTPRYLIKTRGQQVTLSCSPISGHRSVSWYQQTPGQGLQFLFEYFSETQRNKGNFPGRFSGRQFSNSRSEMNVSTLELGDSALYLCASSPGLSGANVLTFGAGSRLTVL.

The chain recombines TRBV5-4 with TRBJ2-3, with TRBD2 identical over 12 bases. With V trimmed by 4 bases and J by 5 bases, 8 bases remained unmatched. Germline values: CDR1 SGHNT, CDR2 YYREEE (reference sequence). CDR3 length: 16 amino acids. The CDR3 DNA reads TGTGCCAGCAGCCTCCGACTAGCGGGAGCGGTAGATACGCAGTATTTT. This codes for CASSLRLAGAVDTQYF.

The rearrangement uses TRBV30 and TRBJ1-5; 8 bases line up with TRBD1. The V and J ends lost 2 bases and 2 bases, in that order; junction bases with no gene match: 2. The CDR3 totals 14 residues. Germline V CDR1 and CDR2: GTSNPN, SVGIG (reference sequence). CDR3 sequence reads: CAWSQTGGNQPQHF. Written as DNA, the CDR3 is TGTGCCTGGAGTCAGACAGGGGGCAATCAGCCCCAGCATTTT.

The chain joins TRBV6-5 to TRBJ1-1; D unclear. Germline lookup yields CDR1 MNHEY and CDR2 SVGAGI. The germline V and J ends were trimmed by 2 bases and 1 base, with 8 bases remaining between them. The CDR3 extends over 14 amino acids. The CDR3 loop reads CASSYRQANTEAFF. The CDR3 DNA is TGTGCCAGCAGTTACAGACAAGCGAACACTGAAGCTTTCTTT.

The chain joins TRBV7-2 to TRBJ2-7; 8 bases fit TRBD1. The CDR3 contains 15 residues. Germline CDR1 is SGHTA and CDR2 is FQGNSA. J gave up 4 bases and V 1 base, and 6 bases lay outside the gene matches. The CDR3 here is CASSLVLDRAYEQYF. CDR3 nucleotide sequence: TGTGCCAGCAGCTTAGTACTGGACAGGGCATACGAGCAGTACTTC.